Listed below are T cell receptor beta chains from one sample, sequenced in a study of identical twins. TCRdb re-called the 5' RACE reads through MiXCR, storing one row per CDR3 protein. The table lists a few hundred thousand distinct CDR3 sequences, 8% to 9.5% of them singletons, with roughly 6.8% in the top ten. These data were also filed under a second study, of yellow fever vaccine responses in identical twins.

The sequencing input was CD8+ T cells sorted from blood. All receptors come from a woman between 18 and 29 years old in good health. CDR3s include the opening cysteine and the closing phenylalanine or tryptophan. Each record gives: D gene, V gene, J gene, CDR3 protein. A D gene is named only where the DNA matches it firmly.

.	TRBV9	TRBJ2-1	CASRGDNEQFF
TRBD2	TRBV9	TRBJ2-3	CASSEGTSGSTDTQYF
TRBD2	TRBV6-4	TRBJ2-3	CASSDGTSGGADTQYF
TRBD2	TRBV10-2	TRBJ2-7	CASREAGGYSYEQYF
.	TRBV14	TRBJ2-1	CASSLNRLGQLLNEQFF
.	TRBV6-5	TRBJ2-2	CASSNSVDTGELFF
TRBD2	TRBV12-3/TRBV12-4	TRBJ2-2	CASSFAAGGNTGELFF
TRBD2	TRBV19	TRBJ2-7	CASSASGGRIYEQYF
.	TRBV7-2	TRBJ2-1	CASSLSRAVYNEQFF
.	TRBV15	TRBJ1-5	CATSHLPGVNQPQHF
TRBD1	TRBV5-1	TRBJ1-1	CASSYRDRGLTAFF
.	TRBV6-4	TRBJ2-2	CASSEHNTGELFF
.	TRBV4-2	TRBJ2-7	CASTLTAGSSYEQYF
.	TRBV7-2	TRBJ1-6	CASSVSNGGPPLHF
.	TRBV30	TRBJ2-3	CAWTKGRVGNRGDTQYF
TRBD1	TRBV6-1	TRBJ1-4	CASRTGFNEKLFF
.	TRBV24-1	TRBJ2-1	CATSDRGSNSYNEQFF
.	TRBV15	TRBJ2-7	CATSREAGGWYEQYF
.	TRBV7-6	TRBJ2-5	CASSSYVRVRGWEETQYF
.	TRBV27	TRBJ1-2	CASSPGAGYGYTF
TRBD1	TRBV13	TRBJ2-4	CASRHPDREKNIQYF
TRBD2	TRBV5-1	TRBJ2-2	CASNHPLAGGPIQDTGELFF
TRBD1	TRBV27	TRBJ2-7	CASSLSTGGRLYF
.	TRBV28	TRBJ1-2	CASTKSGGSDYGYTF
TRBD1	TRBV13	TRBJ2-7	CASSRRGDRSAYEQYF
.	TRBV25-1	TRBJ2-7	CASTSARDPEGSYEQYF
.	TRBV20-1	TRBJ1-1	CSAMVGDGNTEAFF
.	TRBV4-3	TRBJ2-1	CASSQDRAMSYNEQFF
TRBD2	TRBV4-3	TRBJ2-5	CASSQSEHSKLAGLTETQYF